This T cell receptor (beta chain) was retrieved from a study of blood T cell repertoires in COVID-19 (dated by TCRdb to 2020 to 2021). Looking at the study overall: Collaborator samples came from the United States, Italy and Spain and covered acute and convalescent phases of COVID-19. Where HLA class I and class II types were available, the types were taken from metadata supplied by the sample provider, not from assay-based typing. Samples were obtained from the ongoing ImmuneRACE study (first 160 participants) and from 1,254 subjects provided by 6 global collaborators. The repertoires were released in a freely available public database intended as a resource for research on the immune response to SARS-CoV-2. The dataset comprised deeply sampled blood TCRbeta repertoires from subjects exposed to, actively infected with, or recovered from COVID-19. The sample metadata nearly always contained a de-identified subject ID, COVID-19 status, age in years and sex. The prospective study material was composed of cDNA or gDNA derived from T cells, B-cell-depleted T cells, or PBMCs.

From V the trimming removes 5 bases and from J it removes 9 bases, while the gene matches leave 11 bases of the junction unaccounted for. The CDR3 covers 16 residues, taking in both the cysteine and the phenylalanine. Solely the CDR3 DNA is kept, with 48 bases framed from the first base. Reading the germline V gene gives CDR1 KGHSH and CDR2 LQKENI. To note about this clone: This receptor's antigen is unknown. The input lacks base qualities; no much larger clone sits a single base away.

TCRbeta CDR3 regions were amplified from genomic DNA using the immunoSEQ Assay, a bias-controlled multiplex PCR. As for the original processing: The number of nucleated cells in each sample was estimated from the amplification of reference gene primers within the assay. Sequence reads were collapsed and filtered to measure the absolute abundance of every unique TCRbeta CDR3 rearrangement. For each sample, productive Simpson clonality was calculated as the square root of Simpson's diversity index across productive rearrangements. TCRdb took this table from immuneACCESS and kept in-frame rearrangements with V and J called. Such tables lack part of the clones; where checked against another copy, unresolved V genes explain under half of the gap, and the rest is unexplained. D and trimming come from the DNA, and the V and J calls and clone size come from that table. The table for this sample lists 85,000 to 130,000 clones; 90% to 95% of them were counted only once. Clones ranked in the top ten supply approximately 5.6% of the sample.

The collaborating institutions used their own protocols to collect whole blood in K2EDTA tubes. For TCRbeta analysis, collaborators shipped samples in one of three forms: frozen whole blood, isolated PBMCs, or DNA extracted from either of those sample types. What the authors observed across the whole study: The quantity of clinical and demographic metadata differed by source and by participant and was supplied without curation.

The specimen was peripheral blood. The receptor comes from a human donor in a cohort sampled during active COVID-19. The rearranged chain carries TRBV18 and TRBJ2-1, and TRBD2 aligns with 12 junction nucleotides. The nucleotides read TGTGCCAGCTCAACCCTCCTAGCGGGAGGGCGACGTGAGCAGTTCTTC. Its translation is CASSTLLAGGRREQFF.